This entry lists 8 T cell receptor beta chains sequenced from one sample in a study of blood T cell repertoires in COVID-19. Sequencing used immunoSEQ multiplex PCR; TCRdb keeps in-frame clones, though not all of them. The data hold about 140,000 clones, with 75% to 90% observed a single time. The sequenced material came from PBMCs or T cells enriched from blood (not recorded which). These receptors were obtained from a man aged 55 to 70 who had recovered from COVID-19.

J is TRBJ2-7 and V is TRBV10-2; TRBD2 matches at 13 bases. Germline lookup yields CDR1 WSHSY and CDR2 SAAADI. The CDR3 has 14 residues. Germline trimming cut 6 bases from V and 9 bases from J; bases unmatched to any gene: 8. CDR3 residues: CASRSTGTSGTQYF. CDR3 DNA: TGCGCCAGCAGATCGACCGGGACTAGCGGGACGCAGTACTTC.

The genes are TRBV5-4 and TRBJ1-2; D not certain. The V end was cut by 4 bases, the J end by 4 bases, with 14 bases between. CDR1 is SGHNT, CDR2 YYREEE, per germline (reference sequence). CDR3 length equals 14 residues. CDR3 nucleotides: TGTGCCAGCAGCCACCCTACGGAGAGCTATGGCTACACCTTC. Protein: CASSHPTESYGYTF.

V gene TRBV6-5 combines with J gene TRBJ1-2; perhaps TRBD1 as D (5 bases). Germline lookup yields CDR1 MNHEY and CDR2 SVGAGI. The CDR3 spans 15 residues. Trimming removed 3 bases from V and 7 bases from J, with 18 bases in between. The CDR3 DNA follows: TGTGCCAGCAGTTATGGGGGACTGTCGCCCCGTGGCTACACCTTC. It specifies CASSYGGLSPRGYTF.

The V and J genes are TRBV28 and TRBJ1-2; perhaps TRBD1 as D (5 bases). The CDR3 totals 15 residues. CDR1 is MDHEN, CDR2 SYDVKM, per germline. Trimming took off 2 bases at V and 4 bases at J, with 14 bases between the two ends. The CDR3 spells CASSLGTRGTYGYTF. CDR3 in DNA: TGTGCCAGCAGTTTAGGCACTCGGGGGACCTATGGCTACACCTTC.

In DNA form, the CDR3 reads TGCGCCAGCACTCTGGAGACAGGGGCTAAAGAGACCCAGTACTTC. Translation: CASTLETGAKETQYF. V is TRBV5-1 and J is TRBJ2-5; 8 nucleotides align to TRBD1. The CDR3 has 15 residues. In germline, CDR1 is SGHRS, CDR2 YFSETQ. The V gene end was trimmed by 6 bases and the J gene end by 3 bases; junction bases not matched to a gene: 10.

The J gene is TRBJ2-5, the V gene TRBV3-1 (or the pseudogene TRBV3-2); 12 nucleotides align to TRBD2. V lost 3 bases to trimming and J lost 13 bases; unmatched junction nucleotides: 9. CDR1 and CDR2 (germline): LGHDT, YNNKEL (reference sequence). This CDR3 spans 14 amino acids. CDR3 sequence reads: CASSHGTSGPHRYF. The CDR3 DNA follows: TGTGCCAGCAGCCATGGGACTAGCGGGCCCCACCGGTACTTC.

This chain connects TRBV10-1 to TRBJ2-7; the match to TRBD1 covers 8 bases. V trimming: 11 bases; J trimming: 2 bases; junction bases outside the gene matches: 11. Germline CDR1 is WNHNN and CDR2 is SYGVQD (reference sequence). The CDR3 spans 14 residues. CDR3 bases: TGCGCCGAAACAACCGGGACAGGCACCTACGAGCAGTACTTC. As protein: CAETTGTGTYEQYF.

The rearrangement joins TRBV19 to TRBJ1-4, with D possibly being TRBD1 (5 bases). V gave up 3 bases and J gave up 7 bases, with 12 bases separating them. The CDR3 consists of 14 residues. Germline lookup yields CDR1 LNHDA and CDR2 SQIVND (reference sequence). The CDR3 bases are TGTGCCAGTAGTATCCGCAGGGTTGGTGAAAAACTGTTTTTT. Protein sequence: CASSIRRVGEKLFF.